The 27 T cell receptor beta chains below were found in one sample sequenced in a study of glioma-infiltrating T cells after dendritic cell vaccination (dated by TCRdb to about 2016). Library construction relied on the immunoSEQ multiplex PCR assay. Sourced from immuneACCESS, this table was stored by TCRdb with only in-frame sequences that have V and J called. A share of the clones is absent; for the studies checked, an unresolved V gene accounts for under half, and the remainder has no known explanation. The sample table shows 50,000 to 75,000 clones, and approximately 87% are seen once. The leading ten clones occupy roughly 10% of the sample. The time point label corresponds to: after dendritic cell vaccination, including at tumor progression/relapse. The sample in question was blood, obtained after dendritic cell vaccination. These receptors came from a human donor with glioblastoma.

This rearrangement joins TRBV27 to TRBJ2-7, with D possibly TRBD2 on 6 matching bases. CDR3 size: 14 residues. V gave up 5 bases and J gave up 3 bases, with 14 bases separating them. CDR1 and CDR2 (germline): MNHEY, SMNVEV (reference sequence). CDR3 loop: CASSRGTGIYEQYF. The CDR3 DNA reads as TGTGCCAGCAGTCGCGGGACGGGGATCTACGAGCAGTACTTC.

V and J are TRBV15 and TRBJ1-4, with unresolved D. The CDR3 spans 15 residues. Trimming left V 0 bases short and J 11 bases short, with 16 bases between. The germline V gene has CDR1 LNHNV and CDR2 YYDKDF (reference sequence). CDR3 sequence (DNA): TGTGCCACCAGCAGAGAGGGCCAGAATCGTGAGAAACTGTTTTTT. Its protein is CATSREGQNREKLFF.

The rearrangement uses TRBV2 and TRBJ2-1; D might be TRBD2 (6 bases). Germline lookup yields CDR1 SNHLY and CDR2 FYNNEI. This CDR3 spans 14 amino acids. Trimming removed 9 bases from V and 2 bases from J, with 14 bases in between. The CDR3 spells CASAGTVTYNEQFF. DNA of the CDR3: TGTGCCAGTGCCGGGACTGTTACCTACAATGAGCAGTTCTTC.

This clone came up a few times. This chain connects TRBV5-1 to TRBJ2-3; TRBD2 aligns across 11 bases. V shed 4 bases and J 4 bases; nucleotides not matched to a gene: 5. The germline V gene has CDR1 SGHRS and CDR2 YFSETQ. This CDR3 spans 15 amino acids. CDR3 loop: CASSPLAGGSDTQYF. CDR3 sequence (DNA): TGCGCCAGCAGCCCCCTAGCGGGGGGTTCAGATACGCAGTATTTT.

The CDR3 region is CASVGDSGGAREQYF. CDR3 DNA: TGTGCCAGCGTGGGGGATAGCGGGGGGGCACGCGAGCAGTACTTC. The chain carries TRBV2 and TRBJ2-7, with 11 bases matching TRBD2. The CDR3 extends over 15 amino acids. CDR1 and CDR2 (germline): SNHLY, FYNNEI. The V segment lost 8 bases and the J segment 6 bases; nucleotides outside the gene matches: 12.

The table lists this clone with a few counts. The rearrangement uses TRBV25-1 and TRBJ2-3; TRBD2 agrees at 11 bases. This CDR3 comprises 16 residues. Germline CDR1 reads MGHDK; CDR2 reads SYGVNS. V dropped 1 base and J dropped 4; count of bases not matched to a gene: 4. CDR3 nucleotide sequence: TGTGCCAGCAGTGAATCCGGTAGCGGGGGGGCAGATACGCAGTATTTT. Protein sequence: CASSESGSGGADTQYF.

This clone was picked up a small number of times. V gene TRBV9 combines with J gene TRBJ2-3; the D gene is possibly TRBD1 (5 bases). This CDR3 is 16 amino acids long. V shed 0 bases and J shed 2 bases, with 13 bases lying between them. Germline V CDR1 and CDR2: SGDLS, YYNGEE. The CDR3, as DNA: TGTGCCAGCAGCGTAGATACAGGTTCCTTCACAGATACGCAGTATTTT. It translates to CASSVDTGSFTDTQYF.

The chain links TRBV6-5 to TRBJ2-4, with 7 bases aligning to TRBD2. The CDR3 has 13 residues. Germline V gene sequence: CDR1 MNHEY, CDR2 SVGAGI. Trimming at V came to 7 bases and at J to 10 bases, leaving 10 bases not matched to a gene. DNA of the CDR3: TGTGCCAGCACCTCCCAGAAGCGGGGAATTCAGTACTTC. This gives the protein CASTSQKRGIQYF.

The CDR3 sequence is CASSIVEEERQPQHF. In DNA form, the CDR3 reads TGTGCCAGTAGTATCGTGGAAGAAGAGCGTCAGCCCCAGCATTTT. The rearrangement joins TRBV19 to TRBJ1-5; no firm D call. V lost 3 bases and J 6 bases, leaving 15 bases between the germline ends. This CDR3 is 15 amino acids long. Germline CDR1 and CDR2: LNHDA and SQIVND (reference sequence).

The chain couples TRBV7-3 to TRBJ2-3, with unresolved D. Germline V gene data show CDR1 as SGHTA and CDR2 as FQGTGA. V was shortened by 0 bases and J by 2 bases, with 9 bases between the two germline ends. The CDR3 runs to 15 residues. This CDR3 is CASSLTNSYTDTQYF. In nucleotides, the CDR3 is TGTGCCAGCAGCTTAACGAACTCCTACACAGATACGCAGTATTTT. The full variable domain, with the rest looked up from reference TRBV7-3 and TRBJ2-3, is GAGVSQTPSNKVTEKGKYVELRCDPISGHTALYWYRQSLGQGPEFLIYFQGTGAADDSGLPNDRFFAVRPEGSVSTLKIQRTERGDSAVYLCASSLTNSYTDTQYFGPGTRLTVL.

This chain connects TRBV6-5 to TRBJ1-2, with 9 bases that match TRBD1. Germline values: CDR1 MNHEY, CDR2 SVGAGI. The CDR3 is made up of 14 amino acids. Unmatched junction bases numbered 6, after V lost 4 bases and J lost 6 bases. Here the CDR3 DNA reads TGTGCCAGCAGTTTGTCGACAGGGGGGCATGGCTACACCTTC. It yields the protein CASSLSTGGHGYTF.

This clone was seen only once. The rearrangement uses TRBV19 and TRBJ1-1, with D tentatively TRBD1 (5 bases). V was cut by 4 bases and J by 0 bases, with 6 bases left in between. CDR1 is LNHDA and CDR2 is SQIVND in the germline V gene (reference sequence). CDR3 length: 13 residues. The CDR3 is CASSRQMNTEAFF. DNA for the CDR3: TGTGCCAGTAGTAGACAGATGAACACTGAAGCTTTCTTT.

V is TRBV9 and J is TRBJ1-1; D uncertain. From germline, CDR1 is SGDLS and CDR2 YYNGEE. Deletions cut 4 bases from V and 3 bases from J, with 10 bases between. This CDR3 region has 13 residues. In DNA form, the CDR3 reads TGTGCCAGCAGCCCAGGCGGGTACACTGAAGCTTTCTTT. It is translated as CASSPGGYTEAFF.

This clone was counted a single time. The rearrangement links TRBV5-6 to TRBJ2-7, with D possibly being TRBD1 (5 bases). Trimming shortened V by 3 bases and J by 4 bases, and 14 bases separated the two germline ends. This CDR3 contains 14 residues. The germline CDR1 and CDR2 sequences are SGHDT and YYEEEE. The CDR3 nucleotides read TGTGCCAGCAGCTACAGGACGAACCAATACGAGCAGTACTTC. This encodes CASSYRTNQYEQYF.

The chain employs TRBV9 and TRBJ2-2; D gene ambiguous. CDR1 is SGDLS and CDR2 is YYNGEE in the germline V gene. Trimming removed 5 bases at V and 4 bases at J, with 15 bases between. The CDR3 extends over 15 amino acids. The CDR3 reads CASRAGSSTTGELFF. The CDR3 bases are TGTGCCAGCAGGGCAGGTTCATCGACCACCGGGGAGCTGTTTTTT.

The chain carries TRBV4-1 and TRBJ2-2; 8 nucleotides agree with TRBD1. This CDR3 has 15 residues. Germline lookup yields CDR1 MGHRA and CDR2 YSYEKL. The V gene end was trimmed by 2 bases and the J gene end by 8 bases; junction bases not matched to a gene: 7. The CDR3 region has the DNA TGCGCCAGCAGCCAACCAACAGGGGGAATTGGGGAGCTGTTTTTT. This sequence encodes CASSQPTGGIGELFF.

V is TRBV5-1 and J is TRBJ2-5; TRBD1 agrees at 9 bases. Germline values: CDR1 SGHRS, CDR2 YFSETQ. V dropped 4 bases and J dropped 3; count of bases not matched to a gene: 4. This CDR3 is built from 14 residues. CDR3 sequence reads: CASSPWTGEETQYF. The CDR3 DNA is TGCGCCAGCAGCCCATGGACAGGGGAAGAGACCCAGTACTTC.

The rearrangement joins TRBV9 to TRBJ2-5; D not resolved. The V end lost 0 bases, the J end lost 5 bases, and 14 bases lay between the germline ends. Germline CDR1 is SGDLS and CDR2 is YYNGEE. This CDR3 has 15 residues. The CDR3 is CASSVAAERRETQYF. CDR3 bases: TGTGCCAGCAGCGTAGCGGCCGAGCGAAGGGAGACCCAGTACTTC.

This clone was counted once. This rearrangement joins TRBV7-6 to TRBJ2-7; 9 nucleotides agree with TRBD1. Germline values: CDR1 SGHVS, CDR2 FNYEAQ. The CDR3 consists of 14 residues. V trimming: 4 bases; J trimming: 5 bases; junction bases outside the gene matches: 6. The CDR3 sequence: CASSSTGGVDEQYF. The CDR3 DNA sequence: TGTGCCAGCAGCTCGACAGGGGGGGTCGACGAGCAGTACTTC.

The count of this clone is one. One end of the junction is discordant with germline, which a read error may explain. The genes are TRBV11-3 and TRBJ1-6; unclear D gene. The CDR3 is 14 residues long. Germline V CDR1 and CDR2: SGHNT, YENEEA. CDR3 sequence reads: CASSSYPTNSPLHF. In DNA, the CDR3 is TGTGCCAGCAGCTCTTATCCAACTAATTCCCCCCTCCACTTT.

The rearrangement links TRBV9 to TRBJ2-1, with a possible D match to TRBD1 (6 bases). V was trimmed by 6 bases and J by 2 bases, leaving 15 bases between them. This CDR3 contains 15 residues. Germline loops: CDR1 SGDLS, CDR2 YYNGEE. This CDR3 reads CASTRQADTYNEQFF. The CDR3 nucleotides are TGTGCCAGCACCAGACAGGCGGACACCTACAATGAGCAGTTCTTC.

The chain recombines TRBV6-1 with TRBJ1-4; 7 bases are shared with TRBD1. Germline values: CDR1 MNHNS, CDR2 SASEGT. V was pared by 6 bases and J by 6 bases, with 4 bases of the junction left unmatched. The CDR3 has 13 amino acids. As DNA, the CDR3 is TGTGCCAGCAGCGGACAGGTCGATGAAAAACTGTTTTTT. This translates into CASSGQVDEKLFF.

This clone showed up just once. V gene TRBV18 combines with J gene TRBJ2-5; D perhaps matches TRBD1 (6 bases). V gave up 4 bases and J gave up 0 bases, with 9 bases separating them. Looked up from germline, CDR1 is KGHSH and CDR2 is LQKENI. This CDR3 region has 14 residues. This CDR3 reads CASSLGQNQETQYF. The DNA of the CDR3 is TGTGCCAGCTCACTAGGACAGAACCAAGAGACCCAGTACTTC.

This chain links TRBV6-6 with TRBJ1-2; 7 bases match TRBD1. J gave up 4 bases and V 6 bases, and 8 bases lay outside the gene matches. There are 14 residues in the CDR3. Germline-derived CDR1 and CDR2 are MNHNY and SVGAGI (reference sequence). CDR3 DNA: TGTGCCAGCAGCCGACAGGGCACAAGCTATGGCTACACCTTC. Amino acid sequence: CASSRQGTSYGYTF.

The CDR3 reads CASRYAGGEIGNTIYF. The CDR3 DNA sequence: TGTGCCAGCAGATACGCGGGCGGGGAGATCGGAAACACCATATATTTT. This chain joins TRBV6-5 and TRBJ1-3; no reliable D call. There are 16 residues in the CDR3. The germline CDR1 and CDR2 sequences are MNHEY and SVGAGI. Trimming cost V 6 bases and J 4 bases, with 19 bases left between them.

This chain links TRBV30 with TRBJ1-5; D call uncertain. Trimming removed 5 bases from V and 0 bases from J, with 8 bases in between. Germline V gene sequence: CDR1 GTSNPN, CDR2 SVGIG (reference sequence). The CDR3 is 13 amino acids. The CDR3 here is CAWSGNSNQPQHF. CDR3 nucleotides: TGTGCCTGGTCCGGGAATAGCAATCAGCCCCAGCATTTT.

The V gene is TRBV7-2, the J gene TRBJ2-7; D not resolved. V lost 1 base to trimming and J lost 2 bases, with 9 bases between them. From germline, CDR1 is SGHTA and CDR2 FQGNSA. The CDR3 consists of 14 residues. The CDR3 spells CASSLGSETYEQYF. CDR3 bases: TGTGCCAGCAGCTTAGGATCAGAAACCTACGAGCAGTACTTC.